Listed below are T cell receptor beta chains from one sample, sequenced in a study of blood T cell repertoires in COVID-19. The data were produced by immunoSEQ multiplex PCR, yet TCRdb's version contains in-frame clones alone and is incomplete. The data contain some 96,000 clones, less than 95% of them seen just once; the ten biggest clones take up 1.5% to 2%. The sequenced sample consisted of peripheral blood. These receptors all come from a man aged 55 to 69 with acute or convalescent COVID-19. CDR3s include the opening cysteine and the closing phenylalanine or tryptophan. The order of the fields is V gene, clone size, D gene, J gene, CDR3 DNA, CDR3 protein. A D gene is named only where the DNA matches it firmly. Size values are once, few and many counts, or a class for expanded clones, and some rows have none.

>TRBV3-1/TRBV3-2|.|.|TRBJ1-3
TGTGCCAGCAGCCAACAATATGCTGAGGGGGTCGGAAACACCATATATTTT
CASSQQYAEGVGNTIYF
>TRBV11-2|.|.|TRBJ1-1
TGTGCCAGCAGCTTAGCCGGGAACACTGAAGCTTTCTTT
CASSLAGNTEAFF
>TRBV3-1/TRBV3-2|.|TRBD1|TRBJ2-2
TGTGCCAGCAGCAGGACAGGGATAACGAACACCGGGGAGCTGTTTTTT
CASSRTGITNTGELFF
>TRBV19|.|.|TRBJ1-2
TGTGCCAGTTTGACCTCCCGGACAGCGAACTATGGCTACACCTTC
CASLTSRTANYGYTF
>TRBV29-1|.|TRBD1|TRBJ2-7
TGCAGCGTTGGATGGGACAGGGGGCTCGAGCAGTACTTC
CSVGWDRGLEQYF
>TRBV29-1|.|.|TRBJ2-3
TGCAGCGGGCACAGGGCAGATACGCAGTATTTT
CSGHRADTQYF
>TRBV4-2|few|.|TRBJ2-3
TGTGCCAGCAGCCAAGTCGCAGGGAGCACAGATACGCAGTATTTT
CASSQVAGSTDTQYF
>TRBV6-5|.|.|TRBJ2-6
TGTGCCAGCAGTCCGGCAGGCTCTGGGGCCAACGTCCTGACTTTC
CASSPAGSGANVLTF
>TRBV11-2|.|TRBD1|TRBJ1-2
TGTGCTAGCAGCCCCCAACCGGGACAGGGGAACACCTTC
CASSPQPGQGNTF
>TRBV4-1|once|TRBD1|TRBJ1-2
TGCGCCAGCAGCCATCGTGGACAGGCGCTTGATGGCTACACCTTC
CASSHRGQALDGYTF
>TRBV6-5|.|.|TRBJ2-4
TGTGCCAGCAGTCGGGGTTTCGAGAACATTCAGTACTTC
CASSRGFENIQYF
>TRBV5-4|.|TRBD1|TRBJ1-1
TGTGCCAGCAGCTTGGGCACAGGGGCCACTGAAGCTTTCTTT
CASSLGTGATEAFF
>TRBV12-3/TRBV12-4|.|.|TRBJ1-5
TGTGCCAGTAACGGCCAGGGAGGTCAGCCCCAGCATTTT
CASNGQGGQPQHF
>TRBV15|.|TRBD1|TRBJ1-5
TGTGCCACCAGCAGATTTTCGGACAGGGATCGTGAGCAGCCCCAGCATTTT
CATSRFSDRDREQPQHF
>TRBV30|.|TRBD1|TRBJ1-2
TGTGCCTGGAGCCCTGACGGGACAGTTGGCTACACCTTC
CAWSPDGTVGYTF
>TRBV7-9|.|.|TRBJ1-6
TGTGCCAGCACCAACGGAGGGTATAATTCACCCCTCCACTTT
CASTNGGYNSPLHF
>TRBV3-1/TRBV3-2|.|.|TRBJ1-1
TGTGCCAGCAGCCAAACAGGGTTTACTGAAGCTTTCTTT
CASSQTGFTEAFF
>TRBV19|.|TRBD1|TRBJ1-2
TGTGCCACCGGACAGGGAAATGGCTACACCTTC
CATGQGNGYTF
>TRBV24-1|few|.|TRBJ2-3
TGTGCCACCAGTGATTTGGCCGGGGTTACGCAGTATTTT
CATSDLAGVTQYF
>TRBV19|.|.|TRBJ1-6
TGTGCCAGTAGTATTGCACCTTCTAGATCACCCCTCCACTTT
CASSIAPSRSPLHF
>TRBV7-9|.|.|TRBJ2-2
TGTGCCAGCAGCTTGGGAGTGGGAGGAACCGGGGAGCTGTTTTTT
CASSLGVGGTGELFF
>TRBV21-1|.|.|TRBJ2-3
TGTGCCAGCAGCCTTCGGACAGGCGCGGATACGCAGTATTTT
CASSLRTGADTQYF
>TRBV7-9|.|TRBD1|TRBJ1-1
TGTGCCAGCTGGACAGGGAAGTATTTTGTAGGGGTGAACACTGAAGCTTTCTTT
CASWTGKYFVGVNTEAFF
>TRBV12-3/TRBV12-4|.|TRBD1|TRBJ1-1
TGTGCCAGCAGGGGACAGGTGAACACTGAAGCTTTCTTT
CASRGQVNTEAFF
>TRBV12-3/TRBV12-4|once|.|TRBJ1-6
TGTGCCAGCAGTCCAGCCCCAGGGGTTTCCCTCCACTTT
CASSPAPGVSLHF
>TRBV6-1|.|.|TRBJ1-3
TGTGCCAGCAGTGAGATACGGGTTCTCTCTGGAAACACCATATATTTT
CASSEIRVLSGNTIYF
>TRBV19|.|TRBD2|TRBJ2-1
TGTGCCAGTAGTAAGACTAGCGGGGTTGAGCAGTTCTTC
CASSKTSGVEQFF
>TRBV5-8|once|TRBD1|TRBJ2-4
TGTGCCAGCAGCTTCTATACCGGACAGGGGGAAGTCATTCAGTACTTC
CASSFYTGQGEVIQYF
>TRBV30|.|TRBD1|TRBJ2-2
TGTGCCTGCGGCCGGGACAGCAACACCGGGGAGCTGTTTTTT
CACGRDSNTGELFF
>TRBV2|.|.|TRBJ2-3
TGTGCCAGCAGTCCGGGACTTGCCATTAGCACAGATACGCAGTATTTT
CASSPGLAISTDTQYF
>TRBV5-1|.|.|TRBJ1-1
TGCGCCAGCAGCAAACAGGACAGAAACACTGAAGCTTTCTTT
CASSKQDRNTEAFF
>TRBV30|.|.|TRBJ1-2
TGTGCCTGGAGTGTAAGGTCGGAGTCGGCTGGCTACACCTTC
CAWSVRSESAGYTF
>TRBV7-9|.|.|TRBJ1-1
TGTGCCAGCAGCACCCAGGGAGGGCAGAACACTGAAGCTTTCTTT
CASSTQGGQNTEAFF
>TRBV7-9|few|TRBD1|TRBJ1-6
TGTGCCAGCAGCTTAGGACAGGGGGACAATTCACCCCTCCACTTT
CASSLGQGDNSPLHF
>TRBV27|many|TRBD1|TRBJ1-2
TGTGCCAGCAGGTTGACAGGGGGCGGGGGCTACACCTTC
CASRLTGGGGYTF
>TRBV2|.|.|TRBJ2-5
TGTGCCAGCAGTGAAGAGGCACGGGAGATACAAGAGACCCAGTACTTC
CASSEEAREIQETQYF
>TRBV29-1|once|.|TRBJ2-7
TGCAGCGCCGTTGGTCCGAGCTCCTACGAGCAGTACTTC
CSAVGPSSYEQYF
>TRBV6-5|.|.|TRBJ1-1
TGTGCCAGCAGTTACTCCCAGAACACTGAAGCTTTCTTT
CASSYSQNTEAFF
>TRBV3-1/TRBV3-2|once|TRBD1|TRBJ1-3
TGTGCCAGCAGCCGACTAGGGACAGCCAGCTCTGGAAACACCATATATTTT
CASSRLGTASSGNTIYF
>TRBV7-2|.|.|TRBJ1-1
TGTGCCAGCAGCTCCGCCACCTCGTCTACTCCTCCTTTT
CASSSATSSTPPF
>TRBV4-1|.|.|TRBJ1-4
TGCGCCAGCAGCCAAGATAGAAGTTTTGCTGAAAAACTGTTTTTT
CASSQDRSFAEKLFF
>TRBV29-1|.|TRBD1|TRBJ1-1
TGCAGCGCTGACAGGGGTGCTCTTGAAGCTTTCTTT
CSADRGALEAFF
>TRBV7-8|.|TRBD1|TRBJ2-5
TGTGCCAGCAGTTCCTTCCGGGACAGGTTAGAAGAGACCCAGTACTTC
CASSSFRDRLEETQYF
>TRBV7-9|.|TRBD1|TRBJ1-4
TGTGCCAGCAGCCCCACAGGGGTGGAAAAACTGTTTTTT
CASSPTGVEKLFF
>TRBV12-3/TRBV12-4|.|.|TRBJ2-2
TGTGCCAGCAGACATCTCACCGGGGAGCTGTTTTTT
CASRHLTGELFF
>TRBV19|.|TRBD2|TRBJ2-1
TGTGCCAGTAGTACTTCCGGGACTACAAACAATGAGCAGTTCTTC
CASSTSGTTNNEQFF
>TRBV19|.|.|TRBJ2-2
TGTGCCACCCGACACTTTACAAACACCGGGGAGCTGTTTTTT
CATRHFTNTGELFF
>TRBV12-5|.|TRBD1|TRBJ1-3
TGTGCTAGTGGTACAGGGGGCTCTGGAAACACCATATATTTT
CASGTGGSGNTIYF
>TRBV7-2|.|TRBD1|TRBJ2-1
TGTGCCAGCAGCCCCGGGACAGGCACCTACAATGAGCAGTTCTTC
CASSPGTGTYNEQFF
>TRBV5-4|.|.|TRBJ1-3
TGTGCCAGCAGCTTGGCTCCGGTTTCTGGAAACACCATATATTTT
CASSLAPVSGNTIYF
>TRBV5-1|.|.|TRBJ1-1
TGCGCCAGCGCCCTAATGTCAGGGACACTGGGAGCTTTCTTT
CASALMSGTLGAFF
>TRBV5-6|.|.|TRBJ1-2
TGTGCCAGCAGCTTGGATAGCTACAACTATGGCTACACCTTC
CASSLDSYNYGYTF
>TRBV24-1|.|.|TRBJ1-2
TGTGCCACCAGTGCCCTGCGAGGAAGGATCGGGATTTTGAACTATGGCTACACCTTC
CATSALRGRIGILNYGYTF